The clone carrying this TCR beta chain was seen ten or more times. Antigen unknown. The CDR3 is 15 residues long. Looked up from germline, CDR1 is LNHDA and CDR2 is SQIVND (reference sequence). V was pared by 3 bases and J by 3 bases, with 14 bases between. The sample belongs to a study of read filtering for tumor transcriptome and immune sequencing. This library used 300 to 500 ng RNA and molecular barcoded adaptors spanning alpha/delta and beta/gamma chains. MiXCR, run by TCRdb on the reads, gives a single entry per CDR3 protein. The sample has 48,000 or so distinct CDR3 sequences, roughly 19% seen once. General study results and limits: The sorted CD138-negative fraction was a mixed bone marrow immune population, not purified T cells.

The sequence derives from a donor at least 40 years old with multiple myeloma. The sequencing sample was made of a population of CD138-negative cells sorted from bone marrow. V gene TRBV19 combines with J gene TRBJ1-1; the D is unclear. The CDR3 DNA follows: TGTGCCAGTAGTATCCCCGGACGAAAGGACACTGAAGCTTTCTTT. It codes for CASSIPGRKDTEAFF.